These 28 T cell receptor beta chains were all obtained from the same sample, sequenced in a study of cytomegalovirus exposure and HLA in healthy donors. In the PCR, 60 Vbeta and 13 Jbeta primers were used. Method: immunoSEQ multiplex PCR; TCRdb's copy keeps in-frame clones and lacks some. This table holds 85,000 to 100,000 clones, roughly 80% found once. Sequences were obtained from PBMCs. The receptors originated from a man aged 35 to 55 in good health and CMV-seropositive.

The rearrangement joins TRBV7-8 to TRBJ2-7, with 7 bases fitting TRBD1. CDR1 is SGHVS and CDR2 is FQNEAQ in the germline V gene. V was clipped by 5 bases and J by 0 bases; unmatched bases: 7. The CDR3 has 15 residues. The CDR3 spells CASSPLTGSSYEQYF. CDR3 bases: TGTGCCAGCAGCCCACTGACAGGGTCCTCCTACGAGCAGTACTTC.

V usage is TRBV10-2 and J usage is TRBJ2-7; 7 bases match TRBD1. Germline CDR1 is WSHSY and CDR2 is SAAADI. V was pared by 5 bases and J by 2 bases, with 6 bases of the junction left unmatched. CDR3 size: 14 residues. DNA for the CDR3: TGCGCCAGCAGTATACAGGGGCAAACCTACGAGCAGTACTTC. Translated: CASSIQGQTYEQYF.

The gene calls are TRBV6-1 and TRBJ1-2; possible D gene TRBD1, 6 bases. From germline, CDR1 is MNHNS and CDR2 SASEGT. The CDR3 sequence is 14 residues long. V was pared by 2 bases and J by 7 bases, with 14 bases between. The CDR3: CASSELGAPGGYTF. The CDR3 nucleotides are TGTGCCAGCAGTGAATTGGGGGCTCCTGGTGGCTACACCTTC.

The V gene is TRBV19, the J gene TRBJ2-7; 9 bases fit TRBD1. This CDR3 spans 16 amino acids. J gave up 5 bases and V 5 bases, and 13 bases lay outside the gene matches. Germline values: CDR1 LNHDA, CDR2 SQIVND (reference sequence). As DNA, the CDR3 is TGTGCCAGTAGTGCAGGCCCCGGGACAGGGCTTAACGAGCAGTACTTC. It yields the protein CASSAGPGTGLNEQYF.

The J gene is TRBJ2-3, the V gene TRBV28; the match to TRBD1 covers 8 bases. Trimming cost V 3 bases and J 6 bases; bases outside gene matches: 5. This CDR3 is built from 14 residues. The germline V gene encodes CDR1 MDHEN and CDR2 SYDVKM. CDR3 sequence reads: CASSFRDRQDTQYF. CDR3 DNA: TGTGCCAGCAGTTTCCGGGACAGGCAGGATACGCAGTATTTT.

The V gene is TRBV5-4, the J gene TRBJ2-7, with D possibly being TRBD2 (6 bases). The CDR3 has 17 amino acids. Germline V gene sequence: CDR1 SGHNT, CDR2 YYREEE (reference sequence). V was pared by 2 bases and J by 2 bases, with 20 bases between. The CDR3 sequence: CASSFTRGTRVPYEQYF. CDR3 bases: TGTGCCAGCAGCTTTACCCGCGGGACCAGAGTTCCCTACGAGCAGTACTTC.

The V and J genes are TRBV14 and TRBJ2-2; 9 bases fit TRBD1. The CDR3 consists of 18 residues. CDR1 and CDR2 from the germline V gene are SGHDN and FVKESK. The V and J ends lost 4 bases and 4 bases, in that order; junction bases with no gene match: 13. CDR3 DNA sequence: TGTGCCAGCAGCCGCCAATTCGGAACAGGGGGCCGCACCGGGGAGCTGTTTTTT. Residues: CASSRQFGTGGRTGELFF.

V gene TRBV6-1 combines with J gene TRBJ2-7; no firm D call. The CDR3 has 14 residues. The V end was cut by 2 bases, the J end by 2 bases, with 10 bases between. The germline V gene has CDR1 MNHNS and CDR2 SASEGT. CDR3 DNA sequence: TGTGCCAGCAGTGAAACTGGCACTACCTACGAGCAGTACTTC. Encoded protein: CASSETGTTYEQYF.

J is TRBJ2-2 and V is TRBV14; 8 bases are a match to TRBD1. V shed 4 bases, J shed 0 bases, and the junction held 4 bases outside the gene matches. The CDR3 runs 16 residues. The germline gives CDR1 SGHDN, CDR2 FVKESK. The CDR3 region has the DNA TGTGCCAGCAGCCTCTCGACAGGGGCGAACACCGGGGAGCTGTTTTTT. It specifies CASSLSTGANTGELFF.

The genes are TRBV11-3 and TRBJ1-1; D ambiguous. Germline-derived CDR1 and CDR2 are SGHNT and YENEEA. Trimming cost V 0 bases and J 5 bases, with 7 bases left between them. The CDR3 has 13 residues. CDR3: CASSLDIETEAFF. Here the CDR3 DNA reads TGTGCCAGCAGCTTAGATATAGAGACTGAAGCTTTCTTT.

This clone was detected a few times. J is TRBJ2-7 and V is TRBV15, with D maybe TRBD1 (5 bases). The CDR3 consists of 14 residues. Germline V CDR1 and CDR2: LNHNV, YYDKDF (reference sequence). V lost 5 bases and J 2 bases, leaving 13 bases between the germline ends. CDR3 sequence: CATSGDSGPYEQYF. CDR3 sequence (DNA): TGTGCCACCAGCGGCGACTCAGGGCCCTACGAGCAGTACTTC.

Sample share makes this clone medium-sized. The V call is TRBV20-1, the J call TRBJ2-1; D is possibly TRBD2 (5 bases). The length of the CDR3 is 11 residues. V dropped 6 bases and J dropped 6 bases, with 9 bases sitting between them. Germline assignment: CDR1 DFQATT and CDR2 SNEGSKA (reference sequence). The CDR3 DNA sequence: TGCAGTGCCTTAAGCGGCAATGAGCAGTTCTTC. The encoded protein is CSALSGNEQFF.

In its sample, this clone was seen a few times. This CDR3 reads CASETGDRDTEAFF. For the CDR3, the DNA is TGCGCCAGCGAAACGGGGGATAGGGACACTGAAGCTTTCTTT. This chain uses TRBV5-1 with TRBJ1-1, with D possibly TRBD1 on 5 matching bases. The V end was cut by 7 bases, the J end by 3 bases, with 16 bases between. This CDR3 spans 14 amino acids. Germline V gives CDR1 SGHRS, CDR2 YFSETQ.

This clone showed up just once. The CDR3 DNA sequence: TGCGCCAGCAGCTGGTTGGGACTAGCGGGGAACAATGAGCAGTTCTTC. Protein sequence: CASSWLGLAGNNEQFF. This chain joins TRBV5-1 and TRBJ2-1; 13 positions match TRBD2. Germline CDR1 SGHRS, CDR2 YFSETQ. V shed 3 bases and J 5 bases; nucleotides not matched to a gene: 5. The CDR3 sequence is 16 residues long.

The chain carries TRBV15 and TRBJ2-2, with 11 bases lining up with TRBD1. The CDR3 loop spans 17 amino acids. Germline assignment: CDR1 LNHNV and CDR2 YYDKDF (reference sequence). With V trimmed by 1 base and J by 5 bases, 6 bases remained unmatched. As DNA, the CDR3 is TGTGCCACCAGCAGAGGGACAGGGGGCGTTAAGACCGGGGAGCTGTTTTTT. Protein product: CATSRGTGGVKTGELFF.

As DNA, the CDR3 is TGTGCCAGCAGCTTGGTAGCAGGGGGGTACGAGCAGTACTTC. Translating gives CASSLVAGGYEQYF. This rearrangement joins TRBV7-6 to TRBJ2-5; perhaps TRBD1 as D (7 bases). The assigned J gene may be wrong: the sequence end matches TRBJ2-7 better. CDR3 length: 14 amino acids. Germline lookup yields CDR1 SGHVS and CDR2 FNYEAQ.

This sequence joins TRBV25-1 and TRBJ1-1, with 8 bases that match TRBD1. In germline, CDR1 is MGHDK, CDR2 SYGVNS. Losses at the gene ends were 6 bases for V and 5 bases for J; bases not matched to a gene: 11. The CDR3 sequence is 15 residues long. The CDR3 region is CASRDPQGAITEAFF. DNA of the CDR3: TGTGCCAGCAGGGACCCTCAGGGGGCGATAACTGAAGCTTTCTTT. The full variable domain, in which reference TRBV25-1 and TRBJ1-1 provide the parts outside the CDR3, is EADIYQTPRYLVIGTGKKITLECSQTMGHDKMYWYQQDPGMELHLIHYSYGVNSTEKGDLSSESTVSRIRTEHFPLTLESARPSHTSQYLCASRDPQGAITEAFFGQGTRLTVV.

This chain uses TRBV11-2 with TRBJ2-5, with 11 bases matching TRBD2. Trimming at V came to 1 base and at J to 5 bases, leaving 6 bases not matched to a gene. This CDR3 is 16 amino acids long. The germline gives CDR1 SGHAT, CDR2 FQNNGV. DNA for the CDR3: TGTGCCAGCAGCTTAGTGGTAGCGGGGGGGCCTGAGACCCAGTACTTC. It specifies CASSLVVAGGPETQYF.

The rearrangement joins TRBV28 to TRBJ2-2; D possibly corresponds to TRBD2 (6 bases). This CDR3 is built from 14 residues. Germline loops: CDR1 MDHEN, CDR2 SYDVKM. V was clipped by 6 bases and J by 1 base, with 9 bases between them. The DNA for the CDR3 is TGTGCCAGCAGGGGGGGAAGGAACACCGGGGAGCTGTTTTTT. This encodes CASRGGRNTGELFF.

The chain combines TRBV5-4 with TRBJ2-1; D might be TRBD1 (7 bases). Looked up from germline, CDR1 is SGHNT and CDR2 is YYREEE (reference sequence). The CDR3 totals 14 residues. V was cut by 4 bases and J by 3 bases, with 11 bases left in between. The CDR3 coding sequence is TGTGCCAGCAGCGCAGGGGGGCTCTACAATGAGCAGTTCTTC. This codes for CASSAGGLYNEQFF.

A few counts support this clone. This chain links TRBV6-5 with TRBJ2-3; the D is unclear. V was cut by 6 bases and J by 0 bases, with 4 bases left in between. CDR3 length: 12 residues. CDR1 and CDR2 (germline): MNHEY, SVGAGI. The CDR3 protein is CASRQSTDTQYF. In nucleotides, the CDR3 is TGTGCCAGCAGGCAGAGCACAGATACGCAGTATTTT.

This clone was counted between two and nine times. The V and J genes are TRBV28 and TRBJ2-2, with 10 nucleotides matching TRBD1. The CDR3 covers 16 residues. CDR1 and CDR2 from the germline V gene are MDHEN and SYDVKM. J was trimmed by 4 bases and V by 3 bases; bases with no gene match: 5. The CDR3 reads CASSFGGQGTTGELFF. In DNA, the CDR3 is TGTGCCAGCAGTTTTGGGGGACAGGGGACCACCGGGGAGCTGTTTTTT.

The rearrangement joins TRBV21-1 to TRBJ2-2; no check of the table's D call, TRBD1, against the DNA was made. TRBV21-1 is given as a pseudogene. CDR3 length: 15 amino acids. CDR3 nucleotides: TGTGCCAGCAGCATCAATCAGGGGCACCCTGGGGAGCTGTTTTTT. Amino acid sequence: CASSINQGHPGELFF.

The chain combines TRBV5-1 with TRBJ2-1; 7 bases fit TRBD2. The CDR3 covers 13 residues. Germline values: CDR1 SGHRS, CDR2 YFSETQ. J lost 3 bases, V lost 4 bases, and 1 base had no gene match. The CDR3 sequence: CASSPGGYNEQFF. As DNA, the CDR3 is TGCGCCAGCAGCCCGGGGGGCTACAATGAGCAGTTCTTC.

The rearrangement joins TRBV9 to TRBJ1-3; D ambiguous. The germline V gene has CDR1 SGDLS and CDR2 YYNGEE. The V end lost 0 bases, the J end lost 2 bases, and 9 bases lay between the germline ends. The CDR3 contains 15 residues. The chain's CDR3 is CASSVVPSPGNTIYF. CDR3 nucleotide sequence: TGTGCCAGCAGCGTAGTTCCGAGCCCTGGAAACACCATATATTTT.

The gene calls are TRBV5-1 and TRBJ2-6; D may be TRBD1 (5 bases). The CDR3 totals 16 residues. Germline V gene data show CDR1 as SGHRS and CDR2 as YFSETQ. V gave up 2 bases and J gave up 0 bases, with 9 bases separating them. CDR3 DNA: TGCGCCAGCAGCTTAACCACAGGCTCTGGGGCCAACGTCCTGACTTTC. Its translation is CASSLTTGSGANVLTF.

CDR3 coding DNA: TGTGCCAGCAGCTTAGCAACAGGGACGGATACGCAGTATTTT. Translation gives CASSLATGTDTQYF. The chain employs TRBV7-6 and TRBJ2-3; possible D gene TRBD1, 6 bases. Germline V gene data show CDR1 as SGHVS and CDR2 as FNYEAQ. Trimming left V 0 bases short and J 6 bases short, with 10 bases between. The CDR3 runs to 14 residues.

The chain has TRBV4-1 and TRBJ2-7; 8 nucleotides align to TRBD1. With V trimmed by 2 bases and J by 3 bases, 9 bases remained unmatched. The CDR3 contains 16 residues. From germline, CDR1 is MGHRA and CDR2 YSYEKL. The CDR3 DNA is TGCGCCAGCAGCCAATCCTCCGGGACAGGTAACTACGAGCAGTACTTC. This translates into CASSQSSGTGNYEQYF.